This T cell receptor (beta chain) originates from a study of Ad26.COV2.S vaccination and SARS-CoV-2 variants. Study-level results: Breadth of non-spike TCRs did not differ between vaccinees and placebo recipients. Ad26.COV2.S recipients had broader spike-specific TCRs (P = 0.0014). CD8+ and CD4+ T cells specific for spike reportedly responded with substantial breadth after vaccination.

TCRdb's table, derived via immunoSEQ multiplex PCR, lists solely in-frame clones and lacks some. The sample lists around 340,000 clones; approximately 90% were seen once. Trimming removed 4 bases at V and 5 bases at J, with 14 bases between. The germline V gene encodes CDR1 SGHAT and CDR2 FQNNGV. The CDR3 runs to 14 residues. Note on this clone: What it binds is not known.

Treatment of the sample: approximately 18 received Ad26.COV2.S at low or high dose, single or two shots; several received placebo; per-sample allocation not given. Day 63 following the first vaccine or placebo injection was when the samples were taken. Within Boston, the person who donated was an adult of 18-55 years. The chain uses TRBV11-2 and TRBJ2-5; D remains unclear. Sequenced here: peripheral blood, sampled in a trial of Ad26.COV2.S vaccine versus placebo. The clonotype was recovered from a person aged 18-60 years who received the Ad26.COV2.S COVID-19 vaccine or a placebo. DNA of the CDR3: TGTGCCAGCAGCTCCCGAAGTAGCTATGAGACCCAGTACTTC. Translating it yields CASSSRSSYETQYF.